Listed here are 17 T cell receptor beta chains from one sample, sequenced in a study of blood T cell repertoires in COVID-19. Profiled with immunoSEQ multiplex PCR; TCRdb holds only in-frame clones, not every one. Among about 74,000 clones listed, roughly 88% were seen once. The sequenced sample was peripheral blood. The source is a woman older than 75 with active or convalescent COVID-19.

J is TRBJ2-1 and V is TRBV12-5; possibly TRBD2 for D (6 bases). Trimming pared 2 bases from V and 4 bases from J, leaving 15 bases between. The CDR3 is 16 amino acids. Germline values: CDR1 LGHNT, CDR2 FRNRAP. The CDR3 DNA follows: TGTGCTAGTGGTTTGCCAGGAGGGGTACGGTACAATGAGCAGTTCTTC. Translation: CASGLPGGVRYNEQFF.

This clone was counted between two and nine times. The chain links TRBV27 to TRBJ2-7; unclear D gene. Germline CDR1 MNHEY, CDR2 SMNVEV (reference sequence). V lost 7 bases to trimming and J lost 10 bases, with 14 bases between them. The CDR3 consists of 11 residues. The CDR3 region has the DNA TGTGCCAGCACCGCCACTGAGGCACAGTACTTC. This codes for CASTATEAQYF.

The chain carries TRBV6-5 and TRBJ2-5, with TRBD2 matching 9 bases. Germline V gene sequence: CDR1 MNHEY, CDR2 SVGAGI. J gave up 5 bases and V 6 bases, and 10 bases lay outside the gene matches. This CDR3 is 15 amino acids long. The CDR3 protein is CASRLSGGQGETQYF. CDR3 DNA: TGTGCCAGCAGACTCAGCGGGGGGCAGGGGGAGACCCAGTACTTC.

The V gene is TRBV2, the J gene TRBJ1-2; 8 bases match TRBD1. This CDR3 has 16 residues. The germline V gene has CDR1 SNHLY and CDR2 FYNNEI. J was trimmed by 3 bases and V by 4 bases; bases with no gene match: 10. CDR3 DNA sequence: TGTGCCAGCAGTGTCACTGGACAGGGCGGCTACTATGGCTACACCTTC. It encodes CASSVTGQGGYYGYTF. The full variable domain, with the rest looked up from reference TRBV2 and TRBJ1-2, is EPEVTQTPSHQVTQMGQEVILRCVPISNHLYFYWYRQILGQKVEFLVSFYNNEISEKSEIFDDQFSVERPDGSNFTLKIRSTKLEDSAMYFCASSVTGQGGYYGYTFGSGTRLTVV.

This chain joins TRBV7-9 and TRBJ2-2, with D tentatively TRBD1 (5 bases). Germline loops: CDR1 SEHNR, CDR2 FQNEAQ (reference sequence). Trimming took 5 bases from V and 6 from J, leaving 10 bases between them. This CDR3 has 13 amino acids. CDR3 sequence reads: CASSAWGAGELFF. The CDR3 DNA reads TGTGCCAGCAGCGCCTGGGGCGCCGGGGAGCTGTTTTTT.

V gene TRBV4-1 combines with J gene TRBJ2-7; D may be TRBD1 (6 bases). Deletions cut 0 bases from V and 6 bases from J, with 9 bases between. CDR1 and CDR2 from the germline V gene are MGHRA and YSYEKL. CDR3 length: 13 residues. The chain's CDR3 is CASSQDRGFEQYF. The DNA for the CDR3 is TGCGCCAGCAGCCAAGACAGGGGATTCGAGCAGTACTTC.

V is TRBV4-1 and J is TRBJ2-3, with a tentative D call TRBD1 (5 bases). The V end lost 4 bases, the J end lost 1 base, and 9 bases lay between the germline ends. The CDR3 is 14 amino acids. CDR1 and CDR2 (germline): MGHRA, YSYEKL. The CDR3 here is CASSLRQRTDTQYF. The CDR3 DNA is TGCGCCAGCAGCCTTCGACAGCGCACAGATACGCAGTATTTT.

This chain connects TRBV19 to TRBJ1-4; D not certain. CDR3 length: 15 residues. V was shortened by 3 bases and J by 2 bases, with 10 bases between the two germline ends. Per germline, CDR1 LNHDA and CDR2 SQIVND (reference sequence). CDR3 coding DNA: TGTGCCAGTAGTATCGAGGGCCGGACTAATGAAAAACTGTTTTTT. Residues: CASSIEGRTNEKLFF.

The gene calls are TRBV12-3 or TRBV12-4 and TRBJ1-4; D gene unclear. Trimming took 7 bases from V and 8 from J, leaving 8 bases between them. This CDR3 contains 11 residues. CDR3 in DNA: TGTGCCAGCAAACTACGCGAAAAACTGTTTTTT. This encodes CASKLREKLFF.

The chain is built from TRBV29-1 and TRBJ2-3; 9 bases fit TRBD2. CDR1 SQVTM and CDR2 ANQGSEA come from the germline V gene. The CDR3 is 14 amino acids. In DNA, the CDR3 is TGCAGGGCCGGGGGTAGCGGGAGTACAGATACGCAGTATTTT. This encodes CRAGGSGSTDTQYF.

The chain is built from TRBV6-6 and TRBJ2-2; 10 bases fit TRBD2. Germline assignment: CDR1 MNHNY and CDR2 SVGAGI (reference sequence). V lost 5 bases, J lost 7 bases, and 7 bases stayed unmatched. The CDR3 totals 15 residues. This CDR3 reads CASSPASGSVGELFF. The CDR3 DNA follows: TGTGCCAGCAGTCCGGCTAGCGGGAGTGTCGGGGAGCTGTTTTTT.

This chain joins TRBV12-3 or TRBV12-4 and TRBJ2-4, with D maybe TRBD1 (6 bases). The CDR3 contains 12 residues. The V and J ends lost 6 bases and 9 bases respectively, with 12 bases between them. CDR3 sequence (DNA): TGTGCCAGCAGAAGGACAGATTCCATTCAGTACTTC. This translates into CASRRTDSIQYF.

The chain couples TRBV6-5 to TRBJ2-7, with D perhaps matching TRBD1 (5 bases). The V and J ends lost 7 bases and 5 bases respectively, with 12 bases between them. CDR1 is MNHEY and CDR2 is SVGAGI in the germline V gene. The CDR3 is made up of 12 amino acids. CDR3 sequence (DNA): TGTGCCAGCAAAGGGGCTCGGAACGAGCAGTACTTC. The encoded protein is CASKGARNEQYF.

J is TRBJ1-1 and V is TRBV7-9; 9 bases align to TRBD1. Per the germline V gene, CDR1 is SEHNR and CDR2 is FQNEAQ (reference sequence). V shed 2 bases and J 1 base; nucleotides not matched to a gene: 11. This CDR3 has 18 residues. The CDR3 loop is CASSLPLPGQGPNTEAFF. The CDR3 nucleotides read TGTGCCAGCAGCTTACCCCTACCGGGACAGGGTCCGAACACTGAAGCTTTCTTT. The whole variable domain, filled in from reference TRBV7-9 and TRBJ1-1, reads DTGVSQNPRHKITKRGQNVTFRCDPISEHNRLYWYRQTLGQGPEFLTYFQNEAQLEKSRLLSDRFSAERPKGSFSTLEIQRTEQGDSAMYLCASSLPLPGQGPNTEAFFGQGTRLTVV.

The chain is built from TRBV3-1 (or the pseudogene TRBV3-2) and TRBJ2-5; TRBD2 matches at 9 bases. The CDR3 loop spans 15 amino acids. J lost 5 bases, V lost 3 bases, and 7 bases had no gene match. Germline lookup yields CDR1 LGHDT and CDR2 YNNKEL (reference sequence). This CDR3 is CASSQWRGGLETQYF. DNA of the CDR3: TGTGCCAGCAGCCAGTGGCGGGGGGGCCTGGAGACCCAGTACTTC.

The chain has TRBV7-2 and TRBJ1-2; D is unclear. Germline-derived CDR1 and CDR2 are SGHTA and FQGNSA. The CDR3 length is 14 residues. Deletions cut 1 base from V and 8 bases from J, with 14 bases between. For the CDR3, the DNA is TGTGCCAGCAGCTTAGACCCATTATTCAGGGGCTACACCTTC. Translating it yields CASSLDPLFRGYTF.

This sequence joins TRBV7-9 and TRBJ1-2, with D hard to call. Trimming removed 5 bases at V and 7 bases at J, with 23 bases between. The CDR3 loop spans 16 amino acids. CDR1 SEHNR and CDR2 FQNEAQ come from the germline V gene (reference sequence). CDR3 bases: TGTGCCAGCAGCCTAAGTTCCCCACGAGGAAGGAGTGGCTACACCTTC. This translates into CASSLSSPRGRSGYTF.